The 29 T cell receptor beta chains given below trace back to one sample, sequenced in a study of blood T cell repertoires in COVID-19. Sequenced by immunoSEQ multiplex PCR; TCRdb stores in-frame clones only, minus some. The data hold about 380,000 clones, with 81% observed a single time. The sequenced material came from peripheral blood. Source of these receptors: a human donor with acute or convalescent COVID-19. The donor label of this sample is uncertain.

This rearrangement joins TRBV5-1 to TRBJ2-5; 10 nucleotides align to TRBD2. J was trimmed by 4 bases and V by 1 base; bases with no gene match: 7. The germline V gene encodes CDR1 SGHRS and CDR2 YFSETQ. This CDR3 is built from 16 residues. CDR3 bases: TGCGCCAGCAGCTTGAGGCCTAGCGGGGGATTAGAGACCCAGTACTTC. This translates into CASSLRPSGGLETQYF.

This chain uses TRBV2 with TRBJ1-6; tentatively, D is TRBD1 (6 bases). This CDR3 has 16 amino acids. V lost 5 bases, J lost 3 bases, and 14 bases lay in between. Germline V CDR1 and CDR2: SNHLY, FYNNEI. The CDR3 protein is CASSRGGPGYNSPLHF. The CDR3 coding sequence is TGTGCCAGCAGTAGGGGGGGCCCGGGCTATAATTCACCCCTCCACTTT.

The V gene is TRBV6-5, the J gene TRBJ2-1, with 9 bases matching TRBD1. Germline V gives CDR1 MNHEY, CDR2 SVGAGI. CDR3 length equals 14 residues. Trimming removed 2 bases from V and 16 bases from J; junction bases left unmatched: 12. CDR3 in amino acids: CASSYTVQGAHLFF. CDR3 nucleotide sequence: TGTGCCAGCAGTTACACCGTACAGGGGGCGCACCTATTCTTC.

The CDR3 DNA sequence: TGCGCCAGCAGCTACTCTAGCACAGATACGCAGTATTTT. This sequence encodes CASSYSSTDTQYF. The chain combines TRBV5-1 with TRBJ2-3; D gene unclear. V lost 3 bases and J 0 bases, leaving 5 bases between the germline ends. Germline V lookup: CDR1 SGHRS, CDR2 YFSETQ. The CDR3 runs 13 residues.

A few counts support this clone. The chain joins TRBV7-6 to TRBJ1-1, with a weak D call TRBD1 (6 bases). Trimming stripped 4 bases from V and 0 bases from J, with 12 bases between. Germline V gene lookup returns CDR1 SGHVS and CDR2 FNYEAQ. The CDR3 is 15 amino acids. CDR3 bases: TGTGCCAGCAGCTCGACAGGATGGATGAACACTGAAGCTTTCTTT. It codes for CASSSTGWMNTEAFF.

The V and J genes are TRBV7-9 and TRBJ2-6; 8 nucleotides line up with TRBD1. V lost 2 bases, J lost 1 base, and 10 bases stayed unmatched. The CDR3 length is 19 residues. Germline V lookup: CDR1 SEHNR, CDR2 FQNEAQ (reference sequence). CDR3 sequence: CASSLSGQGSLSGANVLTF. As DNA, the CDR3 is TGTGCCAGCAGCTTAAGTGGACAGGGAAGTCTATCTGGGGCCAACGTCCTGACTTTC.

This chain connects TRBV6-5 to TRBJ1-2, with 8 bases lining up with TRBD1. V lost 5 bases and J lost 7; bases outside the gene matches: 3. In germline, CDR1 is MNHEY, CDR2 SVGAGI. The length of the CDR3 is 12 residues. The CDR3: CASSQGAGGYTF. CDR3 in DNA: TGTGCCAGCAGTCAGGGGGCCGGTGGCTACACCTTC.

The chain links TRBV28 to TRBJ2-7, with D possibly matching TRBD1 (6 bases). The ends were cut back, 2 bases at V and 8 bases at J, with 13 bases in the middle. CDR1 is MDHEN, CDR2 SYDVKM, per germline. CDR3 length equals 13 residues. The CDR3 DNA reads as TGTGCCAGCAGTTTAACAGGGCTTCCTCAGCAGTACTTC. Translated, it gives CASSLTGLPQQYF.

The chain carries TRBV30 and TRBJ2-7, with D perhaps matching TRBD2 (7 bases). Trimming took off 1 base at V and 7 bases at J, with 14 bases between the two ends. The CDR3 has 13 amino acids. Germline values: CDR1 GTSNPN, CDR2 SVGIG (reference sequence). The CDR3 region is CAWSGGGEREQYF. The CDR3 DNA reads as TGTGCCTGGAGTGGAGGGGGGGAGCGGGAGCAGTACTTC.

This clone was recorded only once. Other DNA sequences from this sample encode an identical CDR3 as well. This sequence joins TRBV18 and TRBJ2-5, with TRBD1 as a possible D gene (5 bases). V dropped 4 bases and J dropped 2 bases, with 8 bases sitting between them. Germline CDR1 and CDR2: KGHSH and LQKENI. The CDR3 consists of 13 residues. CDR3 protein: CASSLRGQETQYF. The CDR3 region has the DNA TGTGCCAGCTCACTAAGGGGTCAAGAGACCCAGTACTTC.

J is TRBJ1-2 and V is TRBV6-1; TRBD1 might be the D (5 bases). V was shortened by 1 base and J by 7 bases, with 13 bases between the two germline ends. The CDR3 is 14 residues long. Germline loops: CDR1 MNHNS, CDR2 SASEGT. The CDR3, as DNA: TGTGCCAGCAGTGAAGGCAGGGCCAAAGGTGGCTACACCTTC. Translation gives CASSEGRAKGGYTF.

This clone has a handful of counts. The chain links TRBV30 to TRBJ2-3; D is ambiguous. The germline V gene encodes CDR1 GTSNPN and CDR2 SVGIG (reference sequence). This CDR3 is 15 amino acids long. V was clipped by 0 bases and J by 2 bases, with 12 bases between them. The CDR3 is CAWSVNSLNTDTQYF. In DNA, the CDR3 is TGTGCCTGGAGTGTTAACAGCCTAAACACAGATACGCAGTATTTT.

V gene TRBV20-1 combines with J gene TRBJ2-5; D remains unclear. The CDR3 has 10 residues. The ends were cut back, 4 bases at V and 3 bases at J, with 3 bases in the middle. Germline CDR1 and CDR2: DFQATT and SNEGSKA (reference sequence). The CDR3 is CSATEETQYF. CDR3 bases: TGCAGTGCTACTGAAGAGACCCAGTACTTC.

The J gene is TRBJ2-7, the V gene TRBV29-1; D is possibly TRBD2 (6 bases). Germline V gene data show CDR1 as SQVTM and CDR2 as ANQGSEA. V was cut by 4 bases and J by 7 bases, with 20 bases left in between. The CDR3 loop spans 14 amino acids. In nucleotides, the CDR3 is TGCAGCGTTGGTTTTGGCGGAGGGCTGGGGGAGCAGTACTTC. It translates to CSVGFGGGLGEQYF.

Remarks on this clone: This specimen includes other DNA sequences encoding the same CDR3. The V and J genes are TRBV7-8 and TRBJ2-2, with D uncertain. V was trimmed by 1 base and J by 1 base, leaving 4 bases between them. Per the germline V gene, CDR1 is SGHVS and CDR2 is FQNEAQ. CDR3 length: 14 amino acids. CDR3 loop: CASSLGLNTGELFF. CDR3 nucleotide sequence: TGTGCCAGCAGCTTAGGACTGAACACCGGGGAGCTGTTTTTT.

This chain links TRBV10-3 with TRBJ2-5, with 7 positions matching TRBD1. Per germline, CDR1 ENHRY and CDR2 SYGVKD. The junction had 8 bases not matched to a gene; V was cut back by 2 bases and J by 2 bases. The CDR3 is 16 amino acids. The CDR3 DNA sequence: TGTGCCATCAGTGAGCCCGGGACAGCCTCACAAGAGACCCAGTACTTC. This translates into CAISEPGTASQETQYF.

The rearrangement uses TRBV2 and TRBJ1-1; D gene uncertain. This CDR3 spans 14 amino acids. V lost 4 bases and J lost 1, with 10 bases in between. The germline V gene has CDR1 SNHLY and CDR2 FYNNEI. The CDR3 DNA reads TGTGCCAGCAGTGTTCTAGCGACGAACACTGAAGCTTTCTTT. Protein: CASSVLATNTEAFF.

The chain has TRBV7-9 and TRBJ2-7, with 11 bases fitting TRBD1. CDR3 length equals 16 residues. The V segment lost 2 bases and the J segment 9 bases; nucleotides outside the gene matches: 12. The germline gives CDR1 SEHNR, CDR2 FQNEAQ (reference sequence). Written as DNA, the CDR3 is TGTGCCAGCAGCTTATACGGGACAGGGGGTCGTGGTCGGCAGTACTTC. It translates to CASSLYGTGGRGRQYF. The variable domain in full, with the rest retrieved from reference TRBV7-9 and TRBJ2-7, is DTGVSQNPRHKITKRGQNVTFRCDPISEHNRLYWYRQTLGQGPEFLTYFQNEAQLEKSRLLSDRFSAERPKGSFSTLEIQRTEQGDSAMYLCASSLYGTGGRGRQYFGPGTRLTVT.

The rearrangement links TRBV6-5 to TRBJ2-5; TRBD2 is a possible D gene (6 bases). This CDR3 has 13 amino acids. Germline V CDR1 and CDR2: MNHEY, SVGAGI. Trimming cost V 6 bases and J 5 bases, with 13 bases left between them. This CDR3 reads CASSRAGGETQYF. DNA of the CDR3: TGTGCCAGCAGCCGAGCGGGCGGGGAGACCCAGTACTTC.

The gene calls are TRBV2 and TRBJ1-3; TRBD1 is a possible D gene (6 bases). Trimming removed 5 bases from V and 0 bases from J, with 14 bases in between. There are 16 residues in the CDR3. Germline lookup yields CDR1 SNHLY and CDR2 FYNNEI. CDR3: CASSIGQKVSGNTIYF. The CDR3 DNA reads TGTGCCAGCAGTATCGGACAGAAGGTCTCTGGAAACACCATATATTTT.

The V call is TRBV6-5, the J call TRBJ1-5; D remains unclear. Trimming left V 5 bases short and J 0 bases short, with 5 bases between. The germline V gene encodes CDR1 MNHEY and CDR2 SVGAGI. The CDR3 totals 13 residues. DNA of the CDR3: TGTGCCAGCAGTCGGAGTAGCAATCAGCCCCAGCATTTT. Its translation: CASSRSSNQPQHF.

The chain joins TRBV29-1 to TRBJ1-4; 9 bases align to TRBD1. The V gene's germline CDR1 is SQVTM and CDR2 ANQGSEA. After removal of 6 bases from V and 8 bases from J, the junction contained 4 bases not matched to a gene. The CDR3 totals 12 residues. CDR3 DNA: TGCAGCGTCGCGGACAGGGGCGAAAAACTGTTTTTT. Residues: CSVADRGEKLFF.

This clone is a singleton in its sample. This rearrangement joins TRBV7-8 to TRBJ2-5; 12 bases fit TRBD2. The CDR3 is 19 amino acids. Looked up from germline, CDR1 is SGHVS and CDR2 is FQNEAQ. V was pared by 2 bases and J by 4 bases, with 14 bases of the junction left unmatched. CDR3 in DNA: TGTGCCAGCAGCTTAAGAGCCCTAGCGGGAGGGCCGATCGGAGAGACCCAGTACTTC. Encoded protein: CASSLRALAGGPIGETQYF. Together with reference TRBV7-8 and TRBJ2-5, the CDR3 gives the full variable domain: GAGVSQSPRYKVAKRGQDVALRCDPISGHVSLFWYQQALGQGPEFLTYFQNEAQLDKSGLPSDRFFAERPEGSVSTLKIQRTQQEDSAVYLCASSLRALAGGPIGETQYFGPGTRLLVL.

The chain uses TRBV6-6 and TRBJ2-3; D might be TRBD1 (6 bases). The CDR3 is 13 amino acids. CDR1 is MNHNY, CDR2 SVGAGI, per germline (reference sequence). V lost 5 bases and J 5 bases, leaving 11 bases between the germline ends. The CDR3 spells CASSLDSIDTQYF. The CDR3 DNA is TGTGCCAGCAGTCTGGACAGTATAGATACGCAGTATTTT.

This chain joins TRBV4-1 and TRBJ1-2; 9 bases map to TRBD1. The CDR3 loop spans 15 amino acids. Germline lookup yields CDR1 MGHRA and CDR2 YSYEKL. The junction had 8 bases not matched to a gene; V was cut back by 6 bases and J by 3 bases. Here the CDR3 reads CASSRGQGFDYGYTF. In nucleotides, the CDR3 is TGCGCCAGCAGTCGGGGACAGGGTTTTGACTATGGCTACACCTTC.

CDR3: CASSLDRSRTEAFF. The CDR3 DNA reads TGTGCCAGCAGCCTTGACAGGTCGCGCACTGAAGCTTTCTTT. V usage is TRBV9 and J usage is TRBJ1-1; a possible D gene is TRBD1 (6 bases). With 4 bases removed from V and 4 bases from J, the gap between germline ends came to 14 bases. The germline V gene encodes CDR1 SGDLS and CDR2 YYNGEE. The CDR3 totals 14 residues.

This chain joins TRBV28 and TRBJ1-2; D is ambiguous. The V gene lost 6 bases and the J gene lost 5 bases, with 7 bases spanning the gap. The CDR3 is 11 amino acids. Germline-derived CDR1 and CDR2 are MDHEN and SYDVKM. The CDR3 sequence: CASSNRYGYTF. The CDR3 DNA follows: TGTGCCAGCAGCAACAGATATGGCTACACCTTC.

This chain uses TRBV12-2 with TRBJ1-3. TRBV12-2 is a known pseudogene. CDR3 size: 16 residues. The CDR3 protein is CASRLACGGQGSTIYF. The CDR3, as DNA: TGTGCAAGTCGCTTAGCGTGCGGGGGGCAGGGCAGCACCATATATTTT.

The chain carries TRBV11-2 and TRBJ2-2; 8 positions agree with TRBD2. The CDR3 loop spans 16 amino acids. Trimming cost V 5 bases and J 0 bases; bases outside gene matches: 5. Germline values: CDR1 SGHAT, CDR2 FQNNGV. The CDR3 is CASSLHSGANTGELFF. The DNA of the CDR3 is TGTGCCAGCAGCCTACATAGCGGGGCGAACACCGGGGAGCTGTTTTTT.